The 30 T cell receptor beta chains listed next were all sequenced from one sample in a study of blood T cell repertoires in COVID-19. Assay used: immunoSEQ multiplex PCR; TCRdb lists only in-frame clones, some missing. This sample carries about 240,000 clones, around 90% of them seen once, and the ten largest clones take approximately 7.9%. Material for sequencing was peripheral blood. Source of these receptors: a man aged 60 to 75 who had recovered from COVID-19.

The chain employs TRBV10-1 and TRBJ2-1; D remains unclear. Germline values: CDR1 WNHNN, CDR2 SYGVQD (reference sequence). This CDR3 contains 14 residues. The V end lost 2 bases, the J end lost 7 bases, and 12 bases lay between the germline ends. DNA of the CDR3: TGCGCCAGCAGTGAGCCAAAGACTCCTAATGAGCAGTTCTTC. Its translation is CASSEPKTPNEQFF.

CDR3 region: CASSLGALANQPQHF. CDR3 bases: TGTGCCAGCAGCTTAGGGGCTCTAGCAAATCAGCCCCAGCATTTT. J is TRBJ1-5 and V is TRBV7-9, with D unclear. The CDR3 sequence is 15 residues long. In germline, CDR1 is SEHNR, CDR2 FQNEAQ (reference sequence). Trimming stripped 1 base from V and 4 bases from J, with 11 bases between. Full variable domain (missing parts from reference TRBV7-9 and TRBJ1-5): DTGVSQNPRHKITKRGQNVTFRCDPISEHNRLYWYRQTLGQGPEFLTYFQNEAQLEKSRLLSDRFSAERPKGSFSTLEIQRTEQGDSAMYLCASSLGALANQPQHFGDGTRLSIL.

This chain links TRBV11-3 with TRBJ2-2, with TRBD1 identical over 7 bases. Germline V gene data show CDR1 as SGHNT and CDR2 as YENEEA. V lost 5 bases, J lost 1 base, and 7 bases stayed unmatched. This CDR3 region has 16 residues. CDR3 protein: CASSARDSKNTGELFF. The CDR3 nucleotides are TGTGCCAGCAGCGCCCGGGACAGCAAGAACACCGGGGAGCTGTTTTTT.

The CDR3 region has the DNA TGCGCCAGCAGCACAGGGGCAGGTGAAAACATTCAGTACTTC. It translates to CASSTGAGENIQYF. This chain connects TRBV5-1 to TRBJ2-4, with 7 bases lining up with TRBD1. V shed 4 bases and J 5 bases; nucleotides not matched to a gene: 6. The CDR3 extends over 14 amino acids. Per germline, CDR1 SGHRS and CDR2 YFSETQ. Supplemented by reference TRBV5-1 and TRBJ2-4, the full variable domain reads KAGVTQTPRYLIKTRGQQVTLSCSPISGHRSVSWYQQTPGQGLQFLFEYFSETQRNKGNFPGRFSGRQFSNSRSEMNVSTLELGDSALYLCASSTGAGENIQYFGAGTRLSVL.

The chain combines TRBV7-2 with TRBJ1-1; no clear D. Germline V gene lookup returns CDR1 SGHTA and CDR2 FQGNSA. With 1 base removed from V and 1 base from J, the gap between germline ends came to 7 bases. This CDR3 spans 14 amino acids. CDR3 loop: CASSLVARNTEAFF. The CDR3 nucleotides read TGTGCCAGCAGCTTAGTAGCCAGGAACACTGAAGCTTTCTTT.

This clone came up once. The genes are TRBV5-4 and TRBJ2-7; the D gene is possibly TRBD2 (5 bases). CDR3 size: 13 residues. V dropped 5 bases and J dropped 3 bases, with 12 bases sitting between them. Germline CDR1 reads SGHNT; CDR2 reads YYREEE (reference sequence). CDR3 loop: CASRPGNSYEQYF. In DNA form, the CDR3 reads TGTGCCAGCAGACCCGGGAATAGCTACGAGCAGTACTTC. The full variable domain, its missing parts supplied by reference TRBV5-4 and TRBJ2-7, is ETGVTQSPTHLIKTRGQQVTLRCSSQSGHNTVSWYQQALGQGPQFIFQYYREEENGRGNFPPRFSGLQFPNYSSELNVNALELDDSALYLCASRPGNSYEQYFGPGTRLTVT.

The genes are TRBV5-6 and TRBJ2-1; tentatively, D is TRBD2 (6 bases). Per germline, CDR1 SGHDT and CDR2 YYEEEE. This CDR3 is built from 15 residues. V was cut by 4 bases and J by 8 bases, with 19 bases left in between. The CDR3 spells CASSVPRRDSHEQFF. In DNA form, the CDR3 reads TGTGCCAGCAGCGTCCCCCGGAGGGATTCTCATGAGCAGTTCTTC.

The chain combines TRBV4-2 with TRBJ1-6; D might be TRBD1 (5 bases). This CDR3 contains 17 residues. The germline V gene encodes CDR1 LGHNA and CDR2 YNFKEQ. V was pared by 0 bases and J by 8 bases, with 17 bases between. The DNA of the CDR3 is TGTGCCAGCAGCCAAGAGGGCGGGGGTTCGGTGTATTCACCCCTCCACTTT. This sequence encodes CASSQEGGGSVYSPLHF.

The chain links TRBV2 to TRBJ2-1; TRBD2 aligns across 10 bases. V shed 6 bases, J shed 4 bases, and the junction held 9 bases outside the gene matches. The length of the CDR3 is 16 residues. Germline V lookup: CDR1 SNHLY, CDR2 FYNNEI. The CDR3 DNA reads as TGTGCCAGCAGCAAACTAGCGGGGAGGTCTTACAATGAGCAGTTCTTC. This encodes CASSKLAGRSYNEQFF.

The chain carries TRBV7-7 and TRBJ1-4; D not resolved. CDR1 is SSHAT, CDR2 FNYEAQ, per germline (reference sequence). V gave up 5 bases and J gave up 8 bases, with 12 bases separating them. The CDR3 spans 13 residues. The CDR3 is CASSDGVGEKLFF. The DNA of the CDR3 is TGTGCCAGCAGCGACGGGGTAGGGGAAAAACTGTTTTTT.

The gene calls are TRBV15 and TRBJ2-3; maybe TRBD1 (5 bases). CDR1 is LNHNV and CDR2 is YYDKDF in the germline V gene (reference sequence). Trimming cost V 1 base and J 2 bases, with 13 bases left between them. CDR3 size: 16 residues. CDR3 coding DNA: TGTGCCACCAGCAGAGCCCTCAGGGTATCCACAGATACGCAGTATTTT. Protein: CATSRALRVSTDTQYF.

The J gene is TRBJ1-1, the V gene TRBV10-2, with unresolved D. V was clipped by 7 bases and J by 0 bases, with 9 bases between them. The CDR3 contains 13 residues. Germline V gene sequence: CDR1 WSHSY, CDR2 SAAADI. DNA for the CDR3: TGCGCCAGCAAATACTTCCTGAACACTGAAGCTTTCTTT. This gives the protein CASKYFLNTEAFF.

This clone was detected only once. Here the CDR3 DNA reads TGCGCCAGCAGCTTGTCCAGGGGCCACTACGAGCAGTACTTC. This sequence encodes CASSLSRGHYEQYF. V gene TRBV5-1 combines with J gene TRBJ2-7; D may be TRBD1 (6 bases). This CDR3 contains 14 residues. Between the trimmed V and J ends, which lost 1 base and 3 bases, there was a span of 11 bases. Per the germline V gene, CDR1 is SGHRS and CDR2 is YFSETQ. The entire variable domain, with the rest obtained from reference TRBV5-1 and TRBJ2-7, is as follows: KAGVTQTPRYLIKTRGQQVTLSCSPISGHRSVSWYQQTPGQGLQFLFEYFSETQRNKGNFPGRFSGRQFSNSRSEMNVSTLELGDSALYLCASSLSRGHYEQYFGPGTRLTVT.

The chain is built from TRBV3-1 (or the pseudogene TRBV3-2) and TRBJ1-2; weak D call: TRBD1 (5 bases). V was clipped by 4 bases and J by 4 bases, with 19 bases between them. CDR3 length equals 16 residues. CDR1 and CDR2 (germline): LGHDT, YNNKEL (reference sequence). The CDR3 here is CASSPREGRLVYGYTF. The CDR3 region has the DNA TGTGCCAGCAGCCCGAGGGAGGGGCGTTTGGTCTATGGCTACACCTTC.

The chain recombines TRBV10-3 with TRBJ2-7, with D tentatively TRBD1 (5 bases). V gave up 5 bases and J gave up 0 bases, with 8 bases separating them. Per germline, CDR1 ENHRY and CDR2 SYGVKD. The CDR3 is 13 residues long. CDR3 region: CAISQGSSYEQYV. CDR3 sequence (DNA): TGTGCCATCAGTCAGGGCAGCTCCTACGAGCAGTACGTC.

The rearrangement uses TRBV19 and TRBJ1-1; 8 bases are a match to TRBD1. Per germline, CDR1 LNHDA and CDR2 SQIVND (reference sequence). CDR3 length: 15 amino acids. Trimming removed 1 base from V and 5 bases from J; junction bases left unmatched: 6. The CDR3 DNA reads TGTGCCAGTAGTATAGGACAGGGGCCGAGGACTGAAGCTTTCTTT. This codes for CASSIGQGPRTEAFF.

The chain joins TRBV7-9 to TRBJ2-2, with TRBD1 identical over 10 bases. Unmatched junction bases numbered 3, after V lost 5 bases and J lost 3 bases. Germline-derived CDR1 and CDR2 are SEHNR and FQNEAQ (reference sequence). The CDR3 is 15 residues long. The CDR3 DNA sequence: TGTGCCAGCAGCCTTGGGACAGGGGACACCGGGGAGCTGTTTTTT. Translation: CASSLGTGDTGELFF.

The chain couples TRBV6-5 to TRBJ1-6; D gene unclear. Germline CDR1 is MNHEY and CDR2 is SVGAGI. V dropped 6 bases and J dropped 14 bases, with 11 bases sitting between them. The length of the CDR3 is 11 residues. Here the CDR3 reads CASREDWTLHF. In DNA, the CDR3 is TGTGCCAGCAGAGAGGATTGGACCCTCCACTTT.

This clone has just one count. The CDR3 bases are TGTGCCATTGCGACAGCGAACACCGGGGAGCTGTTTTTT. Translating it yields CAIATANTGELFF. This sequence joins TRBV12-3 or TRBV12-4 and TRBJ2-2, with TRBD1 as a possible D gene (5 bases). The V and J ends lost 10 bases and 0 bases respectively, with 9 bases between them. The length of the CDR3 is 13 residues.

The chain combines TRBV6-5 with TRBJ2-7; 13 bases match TRBD2. V shed 6 bases, J shed 2 bases, and the junction held 4 bases outside the gene matches. The length of the CDR3 is 15 residues. Germline loops: CDR1 MNHEY, CDR2 SVGAGI. The CDR3 sequence: CASSPTSGGAYEQYF. The CDR3 bases are TGTGCCAGCAGCCCCACTAGCGGGGGGGCCTACGAGCAGTACTTC.

This clone was detected once. The V call is TRBV7-9, the J call TRBJ2-3, with 7 bases identical to TRBD1. This CDR3 region has 19 residues. V lost 5 bases and J lost 1; bases outside the gene matches: 18. The germline V gene encodes CDR1 SEHNR and CDR2 FQNEAQ (reference sequence). As DNA, the CDR3 is TGTGCCAGCAGCCCCCAAGTAGTATGGCAGGGGGTCGGCACAGATACGCAGTATTTT. It encodes CASSPQVVWQGVGTDTQYF.

V and J are TRBV3-1 (or the pseudogene TRBV3-2) and TRBJ2-3, with D unresolved. Germline CDR1 is LGHDT and CDR2 is YNNKEL (reference sequence). The CDR3 runs 13 residues. The germline V and J ends were trimmed by 4 bases and 2 bases, with 7 bases remaining between them. DNA of the CDR3: TGTGCCAGCAGCCTACACTACACAGATACGCAGTATTTT. Its translation: CASSLHYTDTQYF.

The gene calls are TRBV5-1 and TRBJ1-6; 8 bases agree with TRBD1. The J segment lost 8 bases and the V segment lost 3 bases, leaving 4 bases of the junction unmatched. The CDR3 totals 14 residues. Looked up from germline, CDR1 is SGHRS and CDR2 is YFSETQ. The CDR3 DNA sequence: TGCGCCAGCAGCTCAGGGGGCGCAGATTCACCCCTCCACTTT. This sequence encodes CASSSGGADSPLHF.

The genes are TRBV7-8 and TRBJ2-3; a weak D match, TRBD2 (5 bases). V lost 5 bases to trimming and J lost 5 bases, with 23 bases between them. Germline CDR1 is SGHVS and CDR2 is FQNEAQ. This CDR3 has 17 residues. CDR3 sequence: CASSPAQGRGPGDTQYF. DNA of the CDR3: TGTGCCAGCAGCCCGGCCCAAGGGCGAGGGCCCGGAGATACGCAGTATTTT.

The chain couples TRBV5-1 to TRBJ2-3, with D tentatively TRBD1 (6 bases). This CDR3 has 14 residues. Germline V gene lookup returns CDR1 SGHRS and CDR2 YFSETQ. Trimming took 1 base from V and 8 from J, leaving 14 bases between them. In DNA, the CDR3 is TGCGCCAGCAGCTTGCCGACAGGATGGGGTACGCAGTATTTT. As protein: CASSLPTGWGTQYF. Looking up the rest from reference TRBV5-1 and TRBJ2-3 gives the full variable domain: KAGVTQTPRYLIKTRGQQVTLSCSPISGHRSVSWYQQTPGQGLQFLFEYFSETQRNKGNFPGRFSGRQFSNSRSEMNVSTLELGDSALYLCASSLPTGWGTQYFGPGTRLTVL.

The rearrangement uses TRBV27 and TRBJ1-1; D perhaps matches TRBD1 (6 bases). The V end was cut by 6 bases, the J end by 6 bases, with 11 bases between. The CDR3 extends over 12 amino acids. In germline, CDR1 is MNHEY, CDR2 SMNVEV (reference sequence). The CDR3 region has the DNA TGTGCCAGCAGCAGCTACAGGGCTGAAGCTTTCTTT. As protein: CASSSYRAEAFF.

The chain links TRBV14 to TRBJ2-1; D is possibly TRBD1 (5 bases). The CDR3 covers 16 residues. Germline CDR1 SGHDN, CDR2 FVKESK. V lost 0 bases to trimming and J lost 0 bases, with 9 bases between them. The CDR3 DNA reads TGTGCCAGCAGCCAAGATCAGGGTGGCTCCTACAATGAGCAGTTCTTC. It codes for CASSQDQGGSYNEQFF.

The chain combines TRBV30 with TRBJ2-6, with 9 positions matching TRBD2. V was clipped by 8 bases and J by 0 bases; unmatched bases: 8. The germline gives CDR1 GTSNPN, CDR2 SVGIG (reference sequence). CDR3 length: 16 residues. This CDR3 reads CASKRGAPSGANVLTF. The CDR3 DNA follows: TGTGCCAGTAAGCGGGGGGCCCCCTCTGGGGCCAACGTCCTGACTTTC.

This rearrangement joins TRBV9 to TRBJ1-5; D unclear. Trimming took 0 bases from V and 2 from J, leaving 9 bases between them. Germline V gene sequence: CDR1 SGDLS, CDR2 YYNGEE. This CDR3 has 15 residues. CDR3 sequence (DNA): TGTGCCAGCAGCGTAGGAGAGGGCGGCAATCAGCCCCAGCATTTT. Its protein product is CASSVGEGGNQPQHF.

As for this clone: Other DNA sequences in this specimen translate into the identical CDR3. This chain uses TRBV11-2 with TRBJ2-3, with D maybe TRBD1 (6 bases). Between the trimmed V and J ends, which lost 1 base and 5 bases, there was a span of 10 bases. Looked up from germline, CDR1 is SGHAT and CDR2 is FQNNGV. CDR3 size: 14 residues. CDR3 residues: CASSLAGAEDTQYF. The CDR3 DNA is TGTGCCAGCAGCTTAGCAGGGGCCGAAGATACGCAGTATTTT.